This TCR beta chain comes out of a study of PD-1 blockade in classical Hodgkin lymphoma. TCRdb's copy holds only in-frame clones and misses some; the assay was immunoSEQ multiplex PCR. Of 13,000 to 15,000 clones listed, around 90% are singletons. Within the sample, this clone is medium-sized. What it binds is not known. Findings and caveats of the study: Reports described newly diagnosed patients as having lower baseline TCR diversity than healthy donors. CD4+ TCR diversity climbed significantly by C4D1, unlike CD8+ TCR diversity.

As to time point: cycle 4 day 1 (C4D1), after 5 to 7 weeks of nivolumab. Brentuximab vedotin exposure varied, and every patient relapsed after autologous stem cell transplantation. PBMCs, once thawed, yielded CD8+ T cells isolated by magnetic negative selection. The starting material was CD8+ T cells from blood, obtained before the fourth cycle of nivolumab. The source is a human donor with classical Hodgkin lymphoma.

CDR3 in amino acids: CASSPRRRLDYGYTF. The CDR3 nucleotides are TGTGCCAGCAGCCCACGTCGGAGGCTGGACTATGGCTACACCTTC. This sequence joins TRBV7-8 and TRBJ1-2; D is uncertain. Trimming pared 5 bases from V and 3 bases from J, leaving 16 bases between. Looked up from germline, CDR1 is SGHVS and CDR2 is FQNEAQ. The CDR3 totals 15 residues.